The rows below give T cell receptor beta chains drawn from one sample of a study of blood T cell repertoires in COVID-19. Some clones are missing from TCRdb's copy, which holds only in-frame ones; the method was immunoSEQ multiplex PCR. Of about 150,000 clones in the sample, approximately 80% were seen once. Sequenced material: peripheral blood. The receptors shown here come from a woman in her sixties or seventies with COVID-19, enrolled during active disease. CDR3s leave out the opening cysteine and the closing phenylalanine or tryptophan. Rows may omit the clone size; those that give it use once, few, many or a size class.

clone_size,v_call,j_call,cdr3_aa
-,TRBV3-1/TRBV3-2,TRBJ1-2,ASSYGQNYGYT
-,TRBV14,TRBJ2-5,ASSQGASGVQETQY
-,TRBV18,TRBJ2-1,ASSLIGTAEEQF
-,TRBV13,TRBJ1-1,ASSFSTGLRGHTEAF
once,TRBV27,TRBJ1-2,ASSPTFVLANYGYT
-,TRBV11-3,TRBJ2-7,ASSLEASSYEQY
-,TRBV19,TRBJ1-3,ASTPGGENTIY
-,TRBV18,TRBJ1-6,ASSPGDRASPLH
-,TRBV6-5,TRBJ1-6,ASMGAISYNSPLH
-,TRBV19,TRBJ2-5,ASRDRGGETQY
-,TRBV12-3/TRBV12-4,TRBJ2-3,ASGHSGRDTQY
few,TRBV27,TRBJ1-1,ASSLTGERSEAF
-,TRBV24-1,TRBJ2-1,ATSDYRRNEQF
-,TRBV7-8,TRBJ2-5,ASSLGGGQETQY
-,TRBV6-5,TRBJ1-2,ASSYDVGQGDYGYT
-,TRBV7-8,TRBJ1-1,ASSADRVTEAF
few,TRBV3-1/TRBV3-2,TRBJ1-6,ASSQSQGGNSPLH
-,TRBV18,TRBJ2-5,ASSRQNEETQY
-,TRBV7-2,TRBJ1-5,ASRPGTGRYQPQH
-,TRBV27,TRBJ1-5,ASSLGGSQPQH
-,TRBV5-1,TRBJ2-1,ASSLGPRDRDYSEQF
-,TRBV11-3,TRBJ1-1,ASSLDGQANTEAF
-,TRBV24-1,TRBJ2-1,ATSDPGTSGGVNEQF
-,TRBV6-6,TRBJ2-6,ASTPGANVLT
few,TRBV19,TRBJ1-1,ASSTSRGTTEAF
-,TRBV6-6,TRBJ1-1,ASSRGGVMNTEAF
few,TRBV10-3,TRBJ1-2,AISESGTGRYGYT
once,TRBV30,TRBJ1-2,AWSRRQGLLYGYT
-,TRBV6-5,TRBJ2-3,ASSPGLDTQY
-,TRBV19,TRBJ1-2,ASSMGANYGYT
-,TRBV7-9,TRBJ2-5,ASSPTGGAGETQY
-,TRBV3-1/TRBV3-2,TRBJ2-2,ASSQGGQTGELF